This T cell receptor (beta chain) was sequenced for a study of blood T cell repertoires in COVID-19. The junction had 7 bases not matched to a gene; V was cut back by 6 bases and J by 2 bases. CDR3 length: 14 residues. Germline values: CDR1 MNHEY, CDR2 SMNVEV (reference sequence). Using immunoSEQ multiplex PCR, the repertoire was profiled, and TCRdb retains in-frame clones only, with some absent. The sample lists roughly 96,000 clones; 82% were seen once. This receptor was obtained from a man at least 80 years old with acute or convalescent COVID-19. The chain links TRBV27 to TRBJ2-7; 7 bases are a match to TRBD1. Material: peripheral blood. CDR3 sequence reads: CASSHGTAAYEQYF. For the CDR3, the DNA is TGTGCCAGCAGCCACGGGACAGCGGCCTACGAGCAGTACTTC.